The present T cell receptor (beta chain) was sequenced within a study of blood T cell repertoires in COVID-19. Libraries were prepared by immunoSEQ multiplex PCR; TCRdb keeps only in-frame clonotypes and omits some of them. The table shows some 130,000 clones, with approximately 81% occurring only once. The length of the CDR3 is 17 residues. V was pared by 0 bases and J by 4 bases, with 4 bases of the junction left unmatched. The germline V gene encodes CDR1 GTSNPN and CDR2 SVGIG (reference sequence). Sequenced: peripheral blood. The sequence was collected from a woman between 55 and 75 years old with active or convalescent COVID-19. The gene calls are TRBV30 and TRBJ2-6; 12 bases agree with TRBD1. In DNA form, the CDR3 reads TGTGCCTGGAGTGTGGGACAGGGGGCGGGCGGGGCCAACGTCCTGACTTTC. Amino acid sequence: CAWSVGQGAGGANVLTF. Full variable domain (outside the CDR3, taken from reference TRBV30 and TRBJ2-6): SQTIHQWPATLVQPVGSPLSLECTVEGTSNPNLYWYRQAAGRGLQLLFYSVGIGQISSEVPQNLSASRPQDRQFILSSKKLLLSDSGFYLCAWSVGQGAGGANVLTFGAGSRLTVL.